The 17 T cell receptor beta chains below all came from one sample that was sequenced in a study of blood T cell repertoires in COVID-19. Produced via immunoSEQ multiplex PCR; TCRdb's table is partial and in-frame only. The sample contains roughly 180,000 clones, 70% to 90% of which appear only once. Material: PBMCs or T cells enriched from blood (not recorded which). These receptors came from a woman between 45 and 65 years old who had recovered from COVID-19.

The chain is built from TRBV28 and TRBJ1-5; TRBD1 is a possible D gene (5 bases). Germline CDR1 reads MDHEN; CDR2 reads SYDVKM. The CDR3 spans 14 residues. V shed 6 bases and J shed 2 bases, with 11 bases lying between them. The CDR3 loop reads CASRSDSRNQPQHF. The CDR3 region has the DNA TGTGCCAGCAGGAGTGACAGTCGCAATCAGCCCCAGCATTTT.

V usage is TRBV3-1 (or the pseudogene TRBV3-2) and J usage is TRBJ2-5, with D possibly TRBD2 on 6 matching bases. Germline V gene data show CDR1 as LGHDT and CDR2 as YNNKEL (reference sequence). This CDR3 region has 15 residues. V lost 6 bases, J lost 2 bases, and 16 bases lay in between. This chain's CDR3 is CASRRLGSEQETQYF. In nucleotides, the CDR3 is TGTGCCAGCAGGCGACTAGGTTCTGAACAAGAGACCCAGTACTTC.

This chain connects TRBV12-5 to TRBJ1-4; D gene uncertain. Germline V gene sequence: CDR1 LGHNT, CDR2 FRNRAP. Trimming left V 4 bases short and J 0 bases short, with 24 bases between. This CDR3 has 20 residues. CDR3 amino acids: CASGSRPTEPTTATNEKLFF. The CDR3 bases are TGTGCTAGTGGTTCCCGGCCAACAGAGCCCACAACGGCAACTAATGAAAAACTGTTTTTT.

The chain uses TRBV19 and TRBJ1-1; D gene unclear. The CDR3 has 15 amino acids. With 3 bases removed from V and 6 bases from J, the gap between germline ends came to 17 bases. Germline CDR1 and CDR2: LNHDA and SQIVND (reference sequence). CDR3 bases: TGTGCCAGTAGTATTGAGTGGCCCGTCGGGGCTGAAGCTTTCTTT. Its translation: CASSIEWPVGAEAFF.

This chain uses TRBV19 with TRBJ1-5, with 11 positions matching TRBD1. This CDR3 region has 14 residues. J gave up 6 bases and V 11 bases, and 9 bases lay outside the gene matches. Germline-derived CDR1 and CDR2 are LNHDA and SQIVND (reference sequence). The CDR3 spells CASSGQGESQPQHF. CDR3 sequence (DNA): TGTGCCTCTTCGGGACAGGGGGAAAGTCAGCCCCAGCATTTT.

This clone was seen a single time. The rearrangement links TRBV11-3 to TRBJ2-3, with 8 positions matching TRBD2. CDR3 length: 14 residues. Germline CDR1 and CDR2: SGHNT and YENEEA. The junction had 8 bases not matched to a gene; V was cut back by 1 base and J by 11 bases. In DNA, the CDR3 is TGTGCCAGCAGCTTAGTTGGTAGCGGGAACCTGCAGTATTTT. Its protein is CASSLVGSGNLQYF.

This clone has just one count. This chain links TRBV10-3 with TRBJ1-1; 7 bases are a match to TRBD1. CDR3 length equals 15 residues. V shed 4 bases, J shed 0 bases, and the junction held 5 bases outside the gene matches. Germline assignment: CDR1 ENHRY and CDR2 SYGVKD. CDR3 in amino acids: CAISGGRGVNTEAFF. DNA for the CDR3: TGTGCCATCAGTGGGGGCAGGGGGGTGAACACTGAAGCTTTCTTT.

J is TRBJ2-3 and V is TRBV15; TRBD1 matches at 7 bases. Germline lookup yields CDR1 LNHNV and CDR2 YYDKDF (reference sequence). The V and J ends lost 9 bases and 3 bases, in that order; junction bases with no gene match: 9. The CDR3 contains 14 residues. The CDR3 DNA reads TGTGCCACTAAAGAAGGGGGCATGACAGATACGCAGTATTTT. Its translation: CATKEGGMTDTQYF.

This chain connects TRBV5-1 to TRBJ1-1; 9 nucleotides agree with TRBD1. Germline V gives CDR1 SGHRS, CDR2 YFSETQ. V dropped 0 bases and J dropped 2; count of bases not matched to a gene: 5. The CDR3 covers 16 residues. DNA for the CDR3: TGCGCCAGCAGCTTGGCGTGGGACAGGGTCAACACTGAAGCTTTCTTT. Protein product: CASSLAWDRVNTEAFF.

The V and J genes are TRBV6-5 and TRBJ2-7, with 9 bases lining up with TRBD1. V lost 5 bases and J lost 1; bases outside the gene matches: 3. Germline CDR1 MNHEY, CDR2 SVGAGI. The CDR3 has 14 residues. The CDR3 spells CASSNRGLSYEQYV. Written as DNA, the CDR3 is TGTGCCAGCAGTAACAGGGGGCTTTCCTACGAGCAGTACGTC.

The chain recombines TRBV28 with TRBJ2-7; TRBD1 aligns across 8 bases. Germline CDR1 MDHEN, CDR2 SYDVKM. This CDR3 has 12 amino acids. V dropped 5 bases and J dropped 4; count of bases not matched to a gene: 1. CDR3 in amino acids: CASSRQGYEQYV. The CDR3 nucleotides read TGTGCCAGCAGTAGACAGGGGTACGAGCAGTACGTC.

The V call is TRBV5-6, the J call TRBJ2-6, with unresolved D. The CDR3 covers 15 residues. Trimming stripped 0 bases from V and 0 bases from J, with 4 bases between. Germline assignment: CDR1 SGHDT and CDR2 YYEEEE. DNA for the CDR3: TGTGCCAGCAGCTTGGCCCACTCTGGGGCCAACGTCCTGACTTTC. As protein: CASSLAHSGANVLTF.

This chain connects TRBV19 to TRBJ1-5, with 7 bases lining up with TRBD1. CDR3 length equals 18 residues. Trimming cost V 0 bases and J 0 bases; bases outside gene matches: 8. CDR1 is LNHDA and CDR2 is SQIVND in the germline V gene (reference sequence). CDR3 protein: CASSIDLGGRYSNQPQHF. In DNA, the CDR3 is TGTGCCAGTAGTATAGATCTAGGGGGCCGGTATAGCAATCAGCCCCAGCATTTT.

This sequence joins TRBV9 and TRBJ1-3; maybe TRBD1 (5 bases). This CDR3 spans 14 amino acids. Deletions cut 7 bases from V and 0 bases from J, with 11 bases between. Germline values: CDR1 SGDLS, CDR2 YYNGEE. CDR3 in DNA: TGTGCCAGCGCTCAGGGATCCTCTGGAAACACCATATATTTT. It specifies CASAQGSSGNTIYF.

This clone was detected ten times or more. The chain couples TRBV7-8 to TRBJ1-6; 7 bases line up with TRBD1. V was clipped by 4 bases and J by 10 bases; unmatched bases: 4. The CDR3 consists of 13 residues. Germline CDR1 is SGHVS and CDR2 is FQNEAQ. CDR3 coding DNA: TGTGCCAGCAGCTGGACAGGCAGCTCACCCCTCCACTTT. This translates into CASSWTGSSPLHF.

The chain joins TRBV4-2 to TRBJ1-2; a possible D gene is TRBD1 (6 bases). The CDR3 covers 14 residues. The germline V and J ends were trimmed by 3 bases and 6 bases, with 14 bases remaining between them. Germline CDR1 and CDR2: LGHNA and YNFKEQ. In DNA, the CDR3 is TGTGCCAGCAGCCAGGACAGTGGGCGGGATGGCTACACCTTC. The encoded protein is CASSQDSGRDGYTF.

The CDR3 loop is CASSGTPDSFAARYF. The CDR3 bases are TGTGCCAGCAGCGGAACTCCGGACTCGTTCGCCGCCAGGTACTTC. The chain recombines TRBV6-5 with TRBJ2-5; weak D call: TRBD2 (5 bases). This CDR3 has 15 residues. V lost 6 bases to trimming and J lost 13 bases, with 27 bases between them. The germline V gene has CDR1 MNHEY and CDR2 SVGAGI.